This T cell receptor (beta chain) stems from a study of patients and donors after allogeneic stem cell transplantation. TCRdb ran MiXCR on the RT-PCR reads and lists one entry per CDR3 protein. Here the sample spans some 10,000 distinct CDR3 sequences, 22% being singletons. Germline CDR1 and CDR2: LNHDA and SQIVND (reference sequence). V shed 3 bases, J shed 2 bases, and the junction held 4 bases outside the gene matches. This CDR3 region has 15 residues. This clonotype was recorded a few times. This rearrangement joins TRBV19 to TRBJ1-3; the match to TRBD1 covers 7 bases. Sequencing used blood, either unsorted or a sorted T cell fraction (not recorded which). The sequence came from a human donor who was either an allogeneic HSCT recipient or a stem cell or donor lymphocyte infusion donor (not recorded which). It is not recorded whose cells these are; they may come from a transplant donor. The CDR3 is CASSMMGQTGNTIYF. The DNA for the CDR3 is TGTGCCAGTAGTATGATGGGACAGACTGGAAACACCATATATTTT.